The subject of this entry is one TCR beta chain. Losses at the gene ends were 8 bases for V and 8 bases for J; bases not matched to a gene: 9. The CDR3 sequence is 14 residues long. Germline V gene lookup returns CDR1 SNHLY and CDR2 FYNNEI. Some clones are missing from TCRdb's copy, which holds only in-frame ones; the method was immunoSEQ multiplex PCR. The sample has about 15,000 clones, about nine tenths seen once. This specimen belongs to a study of technical replicates of blood from a few donors. The V gene is TRBV2, the J gene TRBJ1-4; 9 bases are shared with TRBD1. Sequencing was carried out using PBMCs. This receptor was taken from a human donor in good health. CDR3 amino acids: CASGAGTGREKLFF. CDR3 nucleotides: TGTGCCAGCGGGGCCGGGACAGGGCGGGAAAAACTGTTTTTT.